This T cell receptor (beta chain) derives from a study of graft-versus-host responses after intestinal transplantation. Study-level results: Researchers found GvH clones in recipient marrow, and some showed up first in ileum or blood. Levels of circulating GvH clones at their peak were associated with early post-transplant HvG declines.

Assay: immunoSEQ multiplex PCR; the TCRdb copy retains only in-frame clones and omits some. The repertoire holds some 90,000 clones, with roughly 89% as singletons. Trimming took off 6 bases at V and 1 base at J, with 7 bases between the two ends. The CDR3 totals 13 residues. Germline V gives CDR1 MNHEY, CDR2 SVGAGI. A note on this clone: Its antigen is as yet unknown.

This sample comprised unstimulated CD4+ T cells sorted from spleen or lymph node cells, obtained before intestinal transplant. This clonotype originated in a human donor who received an intestinal transplant. The V gene is TRBV6-5, the J gene TRBJ2-1; TRBD1 is a possible D gene (6 bases). CDR3 region: CASSQGSYNEQFF. The CDR3 nucleotides read TGTGCCAGCAGCCAGGGGTCCTACAATGAGCAGTTCTTC.